In its sample, the clone carrying this T cell receptor (beta chain) was seen a few times. The antigen remains unidentified. The PCR used 60 Vbeta and 13 Jbeta primers. The assay was immunoSEQ multiplex PCR, and TCRdb's table has in-frame clones only and misses some. Of about 100,000 clones in the sample, about 70% were seen once. The data belong to a study of cytomegalovirus exposure and HLA in healthy donors. Study-level information: Findings of an earlier analysis included 117 million unique TCR beta sequences from roughly 200 million T cells. Of 398 genotyped donors, around 76% clustered with self-reported Caucasian donors. General observations from the study: There were around 160 TCR beta chains listed as cytomegalovirus-associated. In a later analysis, a missense DCLRE1C variant was linked to TCR beta V- and J-gene trimming.

CDR1 LNHDA and CDR2 SQIVND come from the germline V gene (reference sequence). This CDR3 spans 14 amino acids. V was shortened by 8 bases and J by 8 bases, with 18 bases between the two germline ends. This TCR came from a woman between 40 and 50 years old in good health and CMV-seronegative. Source material: PBMCs. This chain joins TRBV19 and TRBJ1-4; D might be TRBD1 (5 bases). The DNA for the CDR3 is TGTGCCAGTCAAAGGGGAAACCGCGCCGAAAAACTGTTTTTT. This translates into CASQRGNRAEKLFF. Full variable domain (rest looked up from reference TRBV19 and TRBJ1-4): DGGITQSPKYLFRKEGQNVTLSCEQNLNHDAMYWYRQDPGQGLRLIYYSQIVNDFQKGDIAEGYSVSREKKESFPLTVTSAQKNPTAFYLCASQRGNRAEKLFFGSGTQLSVL.